Described below is a single T cell receptor (beta chain) sequence and its context. Its antigen is not identified. The protocol was immunoSEQ multiplex PCR, while the TCRdb copy is restricted to in-frame clones and leaves out a portion. This sample has some 90,000 clones; 70% to 90% occur once, and the top ten carry roughly 4%. The data were taken from a study of OX40 agonist ivuxolimab in advanced cancers. Findings of the study overall: CD8+ T cells (on average) carried more expanded clones than CD4+ T cells.

V was shortened by 4 bases and J by 0 bases, with 12 bases between the two germline ends. The CDR3 length is 15 residues. CDR1 is MNHEY, CDR2 SMNVEV, per germline (reference sequence). The receptor's source is an adult with an advanced solid tumor such as melanoma, head and neck, liver or kidney cancer. The sample here was CD4+ or CD8+ T cells sorted from blood, taken in a trial of the OX40 agonist ivuxolimab. The rearrangement joins TRBV27 to TRBJ1-1; D gene uncertain. The CDR3: CASSSLGRLNTEAFF. CDR3 nucleotide sequence: TGTGCCAGCAGTTCGTTGGGGAGGTTGAACACTGAAGCTTTCTTT.